The T cell receptor beta chain under discussion was sequenced for a study of T cells in Graves' hyperthyroidism and ophthalmopathy. Authors of the study amplified TCR beta CDR3 regions from RNA transcripts. Carried out on the TCR CDR3, a first-round RT-PCR used the HTBI primer set. TCRdb re-derived calls from the multiplex PCR reads in MiXCR, one entry per CDR3 protein. The sample consists of approximately 330,000 distinct CDR3 sequences, around 15% of them appearing once. The table lists this clonotype with many counts. Antigen unknown. Findings and limits, study-wide: From stable hyperthyroidism, ophthalmopathy was separated by a 13 V-J model. Appearing also in blood were most of the thyroid clonotypes expanded above 0.001.

Any patient presenting with uncontrolled infection, other autoimmune disease, pregnancy or lactation was left out. Diagnoses rested on clinical symptoms, serum thyroxine and TRAb, thyroid ultrasound and orbital computed tomography. The sequenced material came from blood. The clonotype originates from a woman between 35 and 50 years old with Graves' ophthalmopathy.

Here the CDR3 DNA reads TGTGCCAGCATGGGGGGCTACGAGCAGTACTTC. This sequence encodes CASMGGYEQYF. This chain uses TRBV2 with TRBJ2-7; the D gene is possibly TRBD2 (6 bases). The V end lost 7 bases, the J end lost 3 bases, and 7 bases lay between the germline ends. The CDR3 runs 11 residues. CDR1 SNHLY and CDR2 FYNNEI come from the germline V gene.